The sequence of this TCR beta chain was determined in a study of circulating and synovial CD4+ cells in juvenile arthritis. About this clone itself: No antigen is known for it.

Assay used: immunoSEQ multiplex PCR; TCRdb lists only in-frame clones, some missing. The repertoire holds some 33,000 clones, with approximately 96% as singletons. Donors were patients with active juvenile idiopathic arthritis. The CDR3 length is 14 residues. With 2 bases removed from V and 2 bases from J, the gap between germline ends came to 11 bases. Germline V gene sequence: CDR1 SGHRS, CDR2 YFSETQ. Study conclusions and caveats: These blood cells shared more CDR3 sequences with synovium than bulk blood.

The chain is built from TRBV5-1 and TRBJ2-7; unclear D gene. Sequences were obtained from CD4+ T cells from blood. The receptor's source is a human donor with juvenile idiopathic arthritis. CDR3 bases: TGCGCCAGCAGCTTTGGTGACACAACCTACGAGCAGTACTTC. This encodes CASSFGDTTYEQYF.